A selection of T cell receptor beta chains follows, all from one sample in a study of blood T cell repertoires in COVID-19. Clones were sequenced by immunoSEQ multiplex PCR, and TCRdb holds only the in-frame ones, with some missing. The sample shows fewer than 200,000 clones, 83% of them seen only once. Sequencing input: PBMCs or T cells enriched from blood (not recorded which). The receptors were gathered from a woman aged 45-59 years in a cohort exposed to, infected with or recovered from COVID-19 (not recorded which). The CDR3 runs from the conserved cysteine through the conserved F or W. Fields, in order: D gene, clone size, J gene, V gene, CDR3 protein, CDR3 DNA. A D gene is named only where the DNA matches it firmly. Rows may omit the clone size; those that give it use once, few, many or a size class.

.,.,TRBJ2-5,TRBV28,CASSLGGGFQQTQYF,TGTGCCAGCAGTTTGGGCGGAGGGTTCCAACAGACCCAGTACTTC
TRBD2,.,TRBJ2-7,TRBV5-1,CASSSGTSGTHEQYF,TGCGCCAGCAGCTCGGGGACTAGCGGGACCCACGAGCAGTACTTC
TRBD2,.,TRBJ2-7,TRBV18,CASSLAGGAHYEQYF,TGTGCCAGCTCCCTAGCGGGAGGGGCGCACTACGAGCAGTACTTC
TRBD1,once,TRBJ1-2,TRBV5-1,CASSGGQGNYGYTF,TGCGCCAGCAGCGGGGGACAGGGTAACTATGGCTACACCTTC
TRBD1,.,TRBJ1-1,TRBV5-4,CASSLEGARSEAFF,TGTGCCAGCAGCTTGGAGGGGGCGCGGTCTGAAGCTTTCTTT
.,.,TRBJ2-3,TRBV27,CASSLGRVTDTQYF,TGTGCCAGCAGTTTAGGGCGGGTCACAGATACGCAGTATTTT
TRBD1,once,TRBJ1-4,TRBV30,CAWTQGAGIEKLFF,TGTGCCTGGACGCAGGGGGCGGGTATTGAAAAACTGTTTTTT
.,few,TRBJ1-3,TRBV2,CASSEADPWSSSGNTIYF,TGTGCCAGCAGTGAAGCCGATCCTTGGAGCAGCTCTGGAAACACCATATATTTT
.,.,TRBJ2-1,TRBV3-1/TRBV3-2,CASSQGVGGKTSYNEQFF,TGTGCCAGCAGCCAAGGCGTCGGAGGGAAGACCTCCTACAATGAGCAGTTCTTC
TRBD1,few,TRBJ1-2,TRBV24-1,CATSDKTGTGWWGYTF,TGTGCCACCAGTGATAAGACCGGGACAGGGTGGTGGGGCTACACCTTC
TRBD1,few,TRBJ1-4,TRBV9,CASSRDSNEKLFF,TGTGCCAGCAGCCGGGACAGTAATGAAAAACTGTTTTTT
.,.,TRBJ2-5,TRBV7-9,CASSPGGGPVETQYF,TGTGCCAGCAGCCCTGGGGGGGGGCCGGTAGAGACCCAGTACTTC
.,few,TRBJ1-5,TRBV6-6,CASSYPLTGGDQPQHF,TGTGCCAGCAGTTACCCCCTCACCGGAGGAGATCAGCCCCAGCATTTT
.,.,TRBJ1-5,TRBV12-5,CASGLSRTARNQPQHF,TGTGCTAGTGGTTTGTCGCGGACAGCCCGCAATCAGCCCCAGCATTTT
TRBD1,.,TRBJ2-7,TRBV5-4,CASSRQGLGYEQYF,TGTGCCAGCAGCCGACAGGGTTTGGGTTACGAGCAGTACTTC
TRBD1,.,TRBJ2-1,TRBV7-2,CASSLERRTGGSYNEQFF,TGTGCCAGCAGCTTAGAACGACGGACAGGGGGCTCCTACAATGAGCAGTTCTTC
TRBD1,.,TRBJ1-4,TRBV9,CASSFSPVGTGGSEKLFF,TGTGCCAGCAGCTTTTCCCCCGTAGGTACAGGGGGCAGTGAAAAACTGTTTTTT
.,.,TRBJ2-6,TRBV10-3,CAISDSSGANVLTF,TGTGCCATCAGTGACAGCTCTGGGGCCAACGTCCTGACTTTC
.,.,TRBJ2-1,TRBV6-5,CASSQGGVMDEQFF,TGTGCCAGCAGCCAAGGGGGGGTTATGGATGAGCAGTTCTTC
TRBD2,.,TRBJ2-7,TRBV27,CASSFGSGSKVAGRPYEQYF,TGTGCCAGCAGTTTCGGGTCCGGTTCGAAAGTAGCGGGGCGCCCCTACGAGCAGTACTTC
TRBD2,once,TRBJ2-1,TRBV2,CASRGLANEQFF,TGTGCCAGCAGGGGACTAGCAAATGAGCAGTTCTTC
TRBD1,.,TRBJ1-1,TRBV14,CASSQQLRDRGQGNERDTEAFF,TGTGCCAGCAGCCAGCAATTGAGGGACAGGGGGCAAGGAAATGAAAGGGACACTGAAGCTTTCTTT
TRBD1,.,TRBJ1-1,TRBV11-2,CASSPDRPVEAFF,TGTGCCAGCAGCCCGGACAGGCCGGTAGAAGCTTTCTTT
.,.,TRBJ1-1,TRBV6-5,CASYRTLGEAFF,TGTGCCAGTTACAGGACCCTCGGTGAAGCTTTCTTT
TRBD2,.,TRBJ2-2,TRBV7-9,CASSFTSGGRSTGELFF,TGTGCCAGCAGCTTCACTAGCGGGGGGCGAAGCACCGGGGAGCTGTTTTTT
.,.,TRBJ2-3,TRBV11-2,CASSLESGYIGTDTQYF,TGTGCCAGCAGCTTAGAGTCAGGGTACATAGGGACAGATACGCAGTATTTT
TRBD2,many,TRBJ2-7,TRBV6-4,CASSDDTLQRESYEQYF,TGTGCCAGCAGTGACGATACCTTGCAGCGGGAGTCCTACGAGCAGTACTTC
.,.,TRBJ2-3,TRBV5-1,CASSYLLTEQDTQYF,TGCGCCAGCAGCTACCTCCTTACCGAACAAGATACGCAGTATTTT
.,.,TRBJ1-5,TRBV5-6,CASSTRGNKVQPQHF,TGTGCCAGCAGCACCCGGGGGAATAAGGTTCAGCCCCAGCATTTT
TRBD1,.,TRBJ2-3,TRBV19,CASSIPGQGVITQYF,TGTGCCAGTAGTATACCGGGACAGGGAGTTATTACGCAGTATTTT
TRBD2,.,TRBJ2-1,TRBV4-1,CASSQDSGGVFNEQFF,TGCGCCAGCAGCCAAGATTCGGGGGGAGTCTTCAATGAGCAGTTCTTC
TRBD1,.,TRBJ2-5,TRBV2,CASNRSPLGQVEETQYF,TGTGCCAGCAATCGATCCCCCTTGGGACAGGTAGAAGAGACCCAGTACTTC
TRBD1,.,TRBJ1-1,TRBV30,CACNGQGNTEAFF,TGTGCCTGCAACGGACAGGGGAACACTGAAGCTTTCTTT
.,once,TRBJ2-6,TRBV15,CATQYPSGANVLTF,TGTGCCACGCAATATCCGAGTGGGGCCAACGTCCTGACTTTC
TRBD1,.,TRBJ2-3,TRBV2,CASSRDRGSTDTQYF,TGTGCCAGCAGTCGGGACAGGGGGAGTACAGATACGCAGTATTTT
.,.,TRBJ2-3,TRBV5-6,CASSLGQADADTQYF,TGTGCCAGCAGCTTGGGCCAGGCAGACGCAGATACGCAGTATTTT
TRBD1,.,TRBJ1-1,TRBV19,CASSAPRTGFETEAFF,TGTGCCAGTAGTGCCCCCCGGACAGGGTTCGAAACTGAAGCTTTCTTT
TRBD1,.,TRBJ1-1,TRBV7-8,CASSTRQGLEAFF,TGTGCCAGCAGCACCCGACAGGGTCTGGAAGCTTTCTTT
.,few,TRBJ2-2,TRBV19,CASNHPGDTGELFF,TGTGCCAGTAATCATCCAGGGGACACCGGGGAGCTGTTTTTT
TRBD2,.,TRBJ2-7,TRBV5-4,CASSLDAGGYEQYF,TGTGCCAGCAGCTTGGACGCGGGAGGCTACGAGCAGTACTTC
TRBD1,.,TRBJ2-7,TRBV5-6,CASTLAGGGYEQYF,TGTGCCAGCACCTTAGCAGGGGGCGGCTACGAGCAGTACTTC
.,.,TRBJ1-2,TRBV2,CASSDYRTENYGYTF,TGTGCCAGCAGTGATTACAGGACAGAAAACTATGGCTACACCTTC
.,once,TRBJ2-7,TRBV7-2,CASSLSAGTYEQYF,TGTGCCAGCAGCTTATCTGCAGGGACCTACGAGCAGTACTTC
TRBD1,.,TRBJ1-4,TRBV6-6,CASSRQGINEKLFF,TGTGCCAGCAGTAGACAGGGGATAAATGAAAAACTGTTTTTT
TRBD1,.,TRBJ1-5,TRBV27,CASSRTGWINQPQHF,TGTGCCAGCAGCCGGACAGGTTGGATCAATCAGCCCCAGCATTTT
.,.,TRBJ2-1,TRBV5-1,CASSLERDKYNEQFF,TGCGCCAGCAGCTTGGAACGGGACAAATACAATGAGCAGTTCTTC
TRBD2,once,TRBJ2-2,TRBV30,CAWRTRVAGDTGELFF,TGTGCCTGGAGGACCCGAGTAGCGGGGGACACCGGGGAGCTGTTTTTT
.,once,TRBJ1-1,TRBV5-1,CASSLASGNTEAFF,TGCGCCAGCAGCTTGGCCTCGGGGAACACTGAAGCTTTCTTT
.,once,TRBJ2-7,TRBV13,CASSERTVGSYEQYF,TGTGCCAGCAGCGAGAGGACAGTGGGCTCCTACGAGCAGTACTTC
TRBD1,.,TRBJ2-5,TRBV7-9,CASTTGTGKETQYF,TGTGCCAGCACCACCGGGACAGGGAAAGAGACCCAGTACTTC
.,.,TRBJ1-1,TRBV7-8,CASSATGFTEAFF,TGTGCCAGCAGCGCTACAGGGTTCACTGAAGCTTTCTTT
.,.,TRBJ1-3,TRBV5-4,CASSLEGRVGNTIYF,TGTGCCAGCAGCTTGGAGGGGCGCGTTGGAAACACCATATATTTT
TRBD1,.,TRBJ1-4,TRBV5-5,CASSLAVGQGTNEKLFF,TGTGCCAGCAGCTTGGCAGTGGGACAGGGCACTAATGAAAAACTGTTTTTT
TRBD1,.,TRBJ1-2,TRBV2,CASSGGTANYGYTF,TGTGCCAGCAGTGGGGGGACAGCTAACTATGGCTACACCTTC
TRBD1,.,TRBJ1-2,TRBV7-8,CASSSTGPYGYTF,TGTGCCAGCAGCTCGACAGGGCCATATGGCTACACCTTC